These 5 T cell receptor beta chains share one sample of origin, sequenced in a study of blood T cell repertoires in COVID-19. The data were produced by immunoSEQ multiplex PCR, yet TCRdb's version contains in-frame clones alone and is incomplete. The table shows some 240,000 clones, with more than 75% occurring only once. The source material was peripheral blood. These receptors originate from a human donor in a cohort sampled during active COVID-19.

The chain employs TRBV4-2 and TRBJ2-1; 8 nucleotides align to TRBD1. The V and J ends lost 0 bases and 5 bases, in that order; junction bases with no gene match: 3. CDR1 and CDR2 from the germline V gene are LGHNA and YNFKEQ. CDR3 length: 15 amino acids. Here the CDR3 reads CASSQDTGGHNEQFF. CDR3 sequence (DNA): TGTGCCAGCAGCCAAGACACAGGGGGGCACAATGAGCAGTTCTTC.

The gene calls are TRBV6-5 and TRBJ1-5; D might be TRBD1 (6 bases). Per germline, CDR1 MNHEY and CDR2 SVGAGI. CDR3 length: 15 amino acids. Deletions cut 6 bases from V and 2 bases from J, with 14 bases between. CDR3 in amino acids: CASSDTGYGNQPQHF. In nucleotides, the CDR3 is TGTGCCAGCAGCGATACAGGGTACGGCAATCAGCCCCAGCATTTT.

This chain joins TRBV11-2 and TRBJ1-1; unclear D gene. Germline CDR1 and CDR2: SGHAT and FQNNGV. This CDR3 spans 13 amino acids. With 3 bases removed from V and 4 bases from J, the gap between germline ends came to 9 bases. As DNA, the CDR3 is TGTGCCAGCAGCTTCCCATCCCCCACTGAAGCTTTCTTT. Translated, it gives CASSFPSPTEAFF.

A remark on this clone: The junction and the germline gene differ at one end; a read error may be behind it. The V gene is TRBV18, the J gene TRBJ2-7; D might be TRBD1 (6 bases). CDR1 is KGHSH, CDR2 LQKENI, per germline. The CDR3 is 13 residues long. CDR3 in amino acids: CASSSTGSHEQYF. CDR3 DNA: TGTGCCAGCTCCTCGACAGGCTCCCACGAGCAGTACTTC.

CDR3 sequence reads: CASSSVLSVPNTGELFF. The CDR3 DNA is TGTGCCAGCAGTTCCGTCCTTAGCGTCCCCAACACCGGGGAGCTGTTTTTT. The J gene is TRBJ2-2, the V gene TRBV27, with D possibly TRBD2 on 5 matching bases. V gave up 4 bases and J gave up 2 bases, with 17 bases separating them. CDR3 length: 17 residues. The V gene's germline CDR1 is MNHEY and CDR2 SMNVEV (reference sequence).